This TCR beta chain was captured by sequencing in a study of T cells in women clearing cervical HPV infection. Study information: Women with histologically confirmed HPV16-related CIN3 or worse, 2 with invasive cancer, served as cases. Case blood drawn at lesion detection; control blood after infection cleared. For cases, blood was sampled a median 149 days after lesion detection, interquartile range roughly 90 to 230 days.

Cervical HPV DNA detected by MY09/MY11 PCR, typed by dot-blot. Assay: immunoSEQ multiplex PCR; the TCRdb copy retains only in-frame clones and omits some. This table lists around 30,000 clones. Concerning this clone: The read halts 3 residues ahead of the CDR3 end, with the missing end drawn from the germline J gene.

The CDR3 loop spans 13 amino acids. Germline V gives CDR1 SQVTM, CDR2 ANQGSEA. V was pared by 7 bases and J by 5 bases, with 7 bases of the junction left unmatched. Sequenced: blood buffy coat. This TCR derives from a woman aged 18 to 69 with a cervical HPV16 infection that either progressed to CIN3+ or cleared (not recorded which). This chain links TRBV29-1 with TRBJ2-1, with 8 bases lining up with TRBD2. The part of the CDR3 DNA that was read is TGCAGCGGACGGGGACTAGGAAACAATGAG. Residues: CSGRGLGNNE. The whole CDR3 protein is CSGRGLGNNEQFF.